This TCR beta chain is drawn from a study of cytomegalovirus exposure and HLA in healthy donors. The PCR made use of 60 Vbeta and 13 Jbeta primers. Profiled with immunoSEQ multiplex PCR; TCRdb holds only in-frame clones, not every one. This table holds about 130,000 clones, approximately 61% found once. The source is a woman aged 40 to 50 in good health and CMV-seronegative. The sequenced material came from PBMCs.

The CDR3 spells CASSQDYGGANVLTF. CDR3 DNA sequence: TGTGCCAGCAGCCAAGATTACGGTGGGGCCAACGTCCTGACTTTC. The V gene is TRBV4-2, the J gene TRBJ2-6; D is uncertain. This CDR3 comprises 15 residues. V lost 0 bases to trimming and J lost 3 bases, with 6 bases between them. Germline CDR1 and CDR2: LGHNA and YNFKEQ.